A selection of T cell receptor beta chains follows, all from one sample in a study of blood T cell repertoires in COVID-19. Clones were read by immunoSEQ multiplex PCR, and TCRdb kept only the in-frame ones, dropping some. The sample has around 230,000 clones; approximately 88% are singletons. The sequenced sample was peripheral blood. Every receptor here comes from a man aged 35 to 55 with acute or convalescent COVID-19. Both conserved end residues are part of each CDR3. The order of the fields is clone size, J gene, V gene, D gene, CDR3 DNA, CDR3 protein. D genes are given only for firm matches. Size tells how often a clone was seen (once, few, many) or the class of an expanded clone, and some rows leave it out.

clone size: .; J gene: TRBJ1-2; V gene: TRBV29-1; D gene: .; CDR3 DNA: TGCAGCGTTGAAGAGACAGGACGTCCCTATGGCTACACCTTC; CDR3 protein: CSVEETGRPYGYTF
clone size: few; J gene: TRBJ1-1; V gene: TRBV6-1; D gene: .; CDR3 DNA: TGTGCCAGCAGTGAGCAGGGGAGCACTGAAGCTTTCTTT; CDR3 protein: CASSEQGSTEAFF
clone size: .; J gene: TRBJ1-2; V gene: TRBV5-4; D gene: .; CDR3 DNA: TGTGCCAGCAGCTTGGGGGCCAGTAACTATGGCTACACCTTC; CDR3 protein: CASSLGASNYGYTF
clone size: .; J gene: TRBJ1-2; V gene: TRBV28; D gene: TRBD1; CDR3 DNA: TGTGCCAGCAGAACCAACCTCCGGGACAGGCAGTCGTACACCTTC; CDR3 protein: CASRTNLRDRQSYTF
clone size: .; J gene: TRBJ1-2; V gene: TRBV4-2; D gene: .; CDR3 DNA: TGTGCCAGCAGCCAAGATCCGAGGGGGAACTATGGCTACACCTTC; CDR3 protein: CASSQDPRGNYGYTF
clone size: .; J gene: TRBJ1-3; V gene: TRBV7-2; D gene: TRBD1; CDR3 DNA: TGTGCCAGCAGTCAACAGGGGAACTCTGGAAACACCATATATTTT; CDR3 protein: CASSQQGNSGNTIYF
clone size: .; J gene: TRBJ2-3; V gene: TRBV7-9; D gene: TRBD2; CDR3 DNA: TGTGCCAGCAGCAAAGGACTAGCGGGAGGTCATACGCAGTATTTT; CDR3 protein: CASSKGLAGGHTQYF
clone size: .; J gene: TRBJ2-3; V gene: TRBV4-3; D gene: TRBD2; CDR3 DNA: TGCGCCAGCAGCCGAGGACTAGCCGAGGGCACAGATACGCAGTATTTT; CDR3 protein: CASSRGLAEGTDTQYF
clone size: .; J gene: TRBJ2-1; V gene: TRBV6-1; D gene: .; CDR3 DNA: TGTGCCAGCAGTGAAAGTTGGGGGGGGCAGGGGATGGACGAGCAGTTCTTC; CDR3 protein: CASSESWGGQGMDEQFF
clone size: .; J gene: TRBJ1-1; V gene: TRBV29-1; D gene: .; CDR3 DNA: TGCAGCGTACCCGGGGGGTACTCGGGGGTCACTGAAGCTTTCTTT; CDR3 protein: CSVPGGYSGVTEAFF
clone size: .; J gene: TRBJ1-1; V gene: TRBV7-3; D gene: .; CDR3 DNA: TGTGCCAGCAGCTTAAGTTCCGGTAGAACTGAAGCTTTCTTT; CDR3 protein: CASSLSSGRTEAFF
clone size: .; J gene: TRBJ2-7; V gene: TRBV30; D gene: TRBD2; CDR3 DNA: TGTGCCTGGAGCCGGGGTAGCGGGAGGCCGGGATACGAGCAGTACTTC; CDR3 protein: CAWSRGSGRPGYEQYF
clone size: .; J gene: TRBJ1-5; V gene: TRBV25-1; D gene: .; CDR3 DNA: TGTGCCAGCAGTGGGGCAGGCTCAGGGCAGCCCCAGCATTTT; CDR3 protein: CASSGAGSGQPQHF
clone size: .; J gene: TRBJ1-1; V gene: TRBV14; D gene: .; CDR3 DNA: TGTGCCAGCAGCCAACCTGTACTTGGCAGGCCGAACACTGAAGCTTTCTTT; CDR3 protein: CASSQPVLGRPNTEAFF
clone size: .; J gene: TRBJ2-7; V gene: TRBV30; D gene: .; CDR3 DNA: TGTGCCTGGAGTGACTTTTACGAGCAGTACTTC; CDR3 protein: CAWSDFYEQYF
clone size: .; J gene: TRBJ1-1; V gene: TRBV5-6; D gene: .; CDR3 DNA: TGTGCCAGCAGCTTGTTACCGGGGGGGAACACTGAAGCTTTCTTT; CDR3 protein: CASSLLPGGNTEAFF
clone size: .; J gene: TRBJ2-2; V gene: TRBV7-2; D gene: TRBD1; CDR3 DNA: TGTGCCAGCAGCTTAAACAGGGGTGTTGGCACCGGGGAGCTGTTTTTT; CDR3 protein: CASSLNRGVGTGELFF
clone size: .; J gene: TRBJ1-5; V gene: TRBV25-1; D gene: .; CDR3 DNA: TGTGCCAGCAGTGAATCCCTCGGGAATAATCAGCCCCAGCATTTT; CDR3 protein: CASSESLGNNQPQHF
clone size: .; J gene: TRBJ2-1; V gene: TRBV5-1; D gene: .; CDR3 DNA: TGCGCCAGCAGCTTGGCCTACGACAGATCCCCTAATGAGCAGTTCTTC; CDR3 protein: CASSLAYDRSPNEQFF
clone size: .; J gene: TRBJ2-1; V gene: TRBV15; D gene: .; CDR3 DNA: TGTGCCACCAGCAGAGATCTCCCCAATGAGCAGTTCTTC; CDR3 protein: CATSRDLPNEQFF
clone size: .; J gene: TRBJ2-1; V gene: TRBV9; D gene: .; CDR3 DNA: TGTGCCAGCAGCGTAAGTTGGGGGGGCGATGAGCAGTTCTTC; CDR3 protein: CASSVSWGGDEQFF